One TCR beta chain is described in this entry. Sequenced by immunoSEQ multiplex PCR; TCRdb stores in-frame clones only, minus some. The sample lists around 170,000 clones, 86% occurring once. Participants, 18 to 89 years old, spanned approximately 25 US areas. Symptom resolution, clearance, or two negative PCRs marked the recovered donors of Cohort 3. The data were obtained in a study of blood T cell repertoires in COVID-19. Study overall: T cells, B-cell-depleted T cells, or PBMCs provided the cDNA or gDNA that served as material.

The CDR3 spans 15 residues. The V gene's germline CDR1 is SGDLS and CDR2 YYNGEE. J lost 6 bases, V lost 0 bases, and 6 bases had no gene match. The sample taken for sequencing was PBMCs or T cells enriched from blood (not recorded which). The receptor was isolated from a woman aged 30 to 39 who had recovered from COVID-19. V is TRBV9 and J is TRBJ1-5; 7 bases map to TRBD1. The CDR3 is CASSVGTGQSQPQHF. CDR3 bases: TGTGCCAGCAGCGTAGGTACGGGACAGAGTCAGCCCCAGCATTTT.